Listed here are 30 T cell receptor beta chains from one sample, sequenced in a study of CD8 T cells in ankylosing spondylitis. TCRdb independently ran MiXCR on the 5' RACE reads; one entry per CDR3 protein. The sample shows a few hundred thousand distinct CDR3 sequences, 9.5% to 12% of them seen only once. The sample consisted of blood, either unsorted or a sorted T cell fraction (not recorded which). These receptors all come from a male donor with ankylosing spondylitis or in good health (not recorded which).

In its sample, this clonotype was seen once. The chain is built from TRBV27 and TRBJ2-1, with 7 bases lining up with TRBD1. The ends lost 2 bases at V and 1 base at J; junction bases unmatched: 8. Germline V gene data show CDR1 as MNHEY and CDR2 as SMNVEV (reference sequence). The length of the CDR3 is 17 residues. CDR3 sequence (DNA): TGTGCCAGCAGTTTAAACAGGGGCGCTTATTCCTACAATGAGCAGTTCTTC. Amino acids: CASSLNRGAYSYNEQFF.

J is TRBJ2-1 and V is TRBV11-2, with 8 bases that match TRBD2. The CDR3 has 16 residues. The germline CDR1 and CDR2 sequences are SGHAT and FQNNGV. Losses at the gene ends were 6 bases for V and 8 bases for J; bases not matched to a gene: 15. The CDR3 DNA is TGTGCCAGCAGTTTTCGTCCGGGACTAGTGGGGGATGAGCAGTTCTTC. It codes for CASSFRPGLVGDEQFF.

This clonotype was seen a few times. The rearrangement links TRBV28 to TRBJ2-5; 12 bases map to TRBD2. Germline CDR1 MDHEN, CDR2 SYDVKM. The CDR3 covers 15 residues. The ends lost 7 bases at V and 5 bases at J; junction bases unmatched: 8. The CDR3 DNA is TGTGCCAGCAATTCACTAGCGGGAGGCATGGAGACCCAGTACTTC. Amino acids: CASNSLAGGMETQYF.

The chain recombines TRBV3-1 with TRBJ2-7; D unresolved. The CDR3 has 16 residues. CDR1 and CDR2 from the germline V gene are LGHDT and YNNKEL (reference sequence). The germline V and J ends were trimmed by 4 bases and 2 bases, with 18 bases remaining between them. The CDR3 nucleotides read TGTGCCAGCAGCCTATCCCCCCCAGGATCCCCCTACGAGCAGTACTTC. Translation gives CASSLSPPGSPYEQYF.

This clonotype was seen only a few times. This sequence joins TRBV4-1 and TRBJ1-5, with D perhaps matching TRBD1 (5 bases). Trimming stripped 0 bases from V and 6 bases from J, with 9 bases between. This CDR3 spans 14 amino acids. The V gene's germline CDR1 is MGHRA and CDR2 YSYEKL. As DNA, the CDR3 is TGCGCCAGCAGCCAAGATGTCAGGGTTCAGCCCCAGCATTTT. It encodes CASSQDVRVQPQHF.

This clonotype occurred many times. V and J are TRBV12-3 or TRBV12-4 and TRBJ1-3; possibly TRBD1 for D (5 bases). The CDR3 is 15 residues long. The V gene lost 6 bases and the J gene lost 0 bases, with 12 bases spanning the gap. The CDR3 coding sequence is TGTGCCAGCAGCCCCGGGGGGGACTCTGGAAACACCATATATTTT. This gives the protein CASSPGGDSGNTIYF.

This clonotype was picked up many times. The gene calls are TRBV3-1 and TRBJ2-7; 8 positions agree with TRBD2. Germline lookup yields CDR1 LGHDT and CDR2 YNNKEL (reference sequence). The CDR3 is 13 amino acids. Trimming removed 0 bases from V and 7 bases from J; junction bases left unmatched: 2. The CDR3 coding sequence is TGTGCCAGCAGCCAAGATTCTAGCGGGGAGCAGTACTTC. Translated: CASSQDSSGEQYF.

This clonotype was detected many times. The CDR3, as DNA: TGTGCCAGCAGCAAAGGACTAGCTCCCCCCGGGGAGCTGTTTTTT. Translating gives CASSKGLAPPGELFF. The chain has TRBV5-4 and TRBJ2-2; 8 bases align to TRBD2. The CDR3 sequence is 15 residues long. V trimming: 4 bases; J trimming: 6 bases; junction bases outside the gene matches: 8. Germline V gene lookup returns CDR1 SGHNT and CDR2 YYREEE (reference sequence).

This clonotype appeared many times. The DNA of the CDR3 is TGTGCCAGCAGTTACAGTACGGGGCAGAGCTCCTATAATTCACCCCTCCACTTT. Translated: CASSYSTGQSSYNSPLHF. The chain is built from TRBV6-5 and TRBJ1-6; D is possibly TRBD1 (5 bases). V shed 2 bases and J shed 0 bases, with 14 bases lying between them. Germline-derived CDR1 and CDR2 are MNHEY and SVGAGI. This CDR3 has 18 residues.

In this sample, this clonotype turned up many times. This CDR3 is CASSSKTIYREANTEAFF. The CDR3, as DNA: TGTGCCAGCAGCTCCAAGACTATTTACCGGGAGGCAAACACTGAAGCTTTCTTT. This sequence joins TRBV21-1 and TRBJ1-1. TRBV21-1 is a listed pseudogene. The CDR3 extends over 18 amino acids.

The sample holds a few counts of this clonotype. The chain joins TRBV20-1 to TRBJ2-5; 9 positions agree with TRBD2. The germline CDR1 and CDR2 sequences are DFQATT and SNEGSKA (reference sequence). Trimming at V came to 3 bases and at J to 5 bases, leaving 16 bases not matched to a gene. The CDR3 runs to 17 residues. The CDR3: CSASQTGGAGGSETQYF. CDR3 bases: TGCAGTGCTAGTCAGACCGGAGGAGCGGGGGGCAGCGAGACCCAGTACTTC.

Regarding this clonotype: A much more abundant neighbour one base away suggests this may be a read error. The chain uses TRBV5-1 and TRBJ2-6; D may be TRBD1 (5 bases). Germline values: CDR1 SGHRS, CDR2 YFSETQ. Trimming shortened V by 5 bases and J by 2 bases, and 8 bases separated the two germline ends. This CDR3 comprises 14 residues. The chain's CDR3 is CASRDSAGANVLTF. The CDR3, as DNA: TGCGCCAGCAGAGACAGCGCTGGGGCCAACGTCCTGACTTTC.

Only a few counts were recorded for this clonotype. The chain has TRBV5-1 and TRBJ1-4; D is perhaps TRBD1 (6 bases). Deletions cut 3 bases from V and 11 bases from J, with 14 bases between. The germline CDR1 and CDR2 sequences are SGHRS and YFSETQ. CDR3 length equals 13 residues. The CDR3 protein is CASSSPGTRKLFF. The CDR3 DNA is TGCGCCAGCAGCTCTCCCGGGACACGGAAACTGTTTTTT.

Ten or more counts support this clonotype. The chain carries TRBV6-5 and TRBJ2-1; D is possibly TRBD1 or TRBD2 (6 bases each). The CDR3 loop spans 16 amino acids. Germline assignment: CDR1 MNHEY and CDR2 SVGAGI. The V end was cut by 0 bases, the J end by 3 bases, with 12 bases between. Written as DNA, the CDR3 is TGTGCCAGCAGTTACTCGTGGGGGGCGGGCTACAATGAGCAGTTCTTC. The encoded protein is CASSYSWGAGYNEQFF.

In this sample, this clonotype turned up many times. CDR3 amino acids: CASSEPSTGPHTEAFF. The CDR3 DNA reads as TGTGCCAGCAGTGAACCATCGACAGGGCCCCACACTGAAGCTTTCTTT. The rearrangement links TRBV25-1 to TRBJ1-1; TRBD1 agrees at 7 bases. The ends lost 2 bases at V and 3 bases at J; junction bases unmatched: 9. The CDR3 runs to 16 residues. Germline-derived CDR1 and CDR2 are MGHDK and SYGVNS.

This clonotype has a handful of counts. The chain has TRBV7-2 and TRBJ2-1; no reliable D call. Trimming shortened V by 2 bases and J by 12 bases, and 17 bases separated the two germline ends. Germline-derived CDR1 and CDR2 are SGHTA and FQGNSA. The CDR3 consists of 14 residues. Here the CDR3 DNA reads TGTGCCAGCAGCTTAAGTTCGGCCATTTCGGGGCAGTTCTTC. Amino acid sequence: CASSLSSAISGQFF.

The sample holds a few counts of this clonotype. The V and J genes are TRBV4-1 and TRBJ1-2, with D tentatively TRBD1 (6 bases). The CDR3 totals 14 residues. Germline loops: CDR1 MGHRA, CDR2 YSYEKL. Trimming pared 0 bases from V and 6 bases from J, leaving 11 bases between. The CDR3 region is CASSQEAGADGYTF. The CDR3 DNA follows: TGCGCCAGCAGCCAAGAGGCAGGGGCTGATGGCTACACCTTC.

This clonotype has ten or more counts. J is TRBJ2-2 and V is TRBV24-1; D gene ambiguous. In germline, CDR1 is KGHDR, CDR2 SFDVKD. The length of the CDR3 is 14 residues. The V and J ends lost 0 bases and 3 bases respectively, with 4 bases between them. The CDR3 loop reads CATSDLKDTGELFF. In nucleotides, the CDR3 is TGTGCCACCAGTGATTTGAAGGACACCGGGGAGCTGTTTTTT.

In this sample, this clonotype turned up many times. The J gene is TRBJ1-1, the V gene TRBV5-1; D gene uncertain. CDR1 SGHRS and CDR2 YFSETQ come from the germline V gene. The CDR3 sequence is 15 residues long. V was trimmed by 3 bases and J by 0 bases, leaving 12 bases between them. The CDR3 is CASSSRERMNTEAFF. The CDR3 nucleotides read TGCGCCAGCAGCTCCCGGGAAAGAATGAACACTGAAGCTTTCTTT. The variable domain in full, with the rest retrieved from reference TRBV5-1 and TRBJ1-1, is KAGVTQTPRYLIKTRGQQVTLSCSPISGHRSVSWYQQTPGQGLQFLFEYFSETQRNKGNFPGRFSGRQFSNSRSEMNVSTLELGDSALYLCASSSRERMNTEAFFGQGTRLTVV.

In its sample, this clonotype was seen many times. For the CDR3, the DNA is TGTGCCAGCAGTTTAAACGTGCTAAATGAGCAGTTCTTC. It codes for CASSLNVLNEQFF. The chain recombines TRBV12-3 or TRBV12-4 with TRBJ2-1; D gene ambiguous. Trimming removed 2 bases at V and 7 bases at J, with 9 bases between. The CDR3 has 13 amino acids.

This clonotype was observed a few times. The CDR3 DNA sequence: TGTGCCAGCAGCCCCCGTCTAGGGATCAATGAGCAGTTCTTC. Translating gives CASSPRLGINEQFF. The V gene is TRBV7-2, the J gene TRBJ2-1; D unclear. The CDR3 runs to 14 residues. CDR1 and CDR2 (germline): SGHTA, FQGNSA. V lost 5 bases to trimming and J lost 6 bases, with 14 bases between them. Supplemented by reference TRBV7-2 and TRBJ2-1, the full variable domain reads GAGVSQSPSNKVTEKGKDVELRCDPISGHTALYWYRQSLGQGLEFLIYFQGNSAPDKSGLPSDRFSAERTGGSVSTLTIQRTQQEDSAVYLCASSPRLGINEQFFGPGTRLTVL.

This clonotype was detected many times. This chain links TRBV20-1 with TRBJ1-1; the D is unclear. Germline values: CDR1 DFQATT, CDR2 SNEGSKA (reference sequence). Trimming took 6 bases from V and 2 from J, leaving 16 bases between them. There are 14 residues in the CDR3. CDR3: CSAPSPGINTEAFF. The CDR3 bases are TGCAGTGCGCCTTCACCGGGGATTAACACTGAAGCTTTCTTT.

The sample holds a few counts of this clonotype. The chain recombines TRBV5-1 with TRBJ1-1; weak D call: TRBD1 (5 bases). Germline loops: CDR1 SGHRS, CDR2 YFSETQ. Trimming took 1 base from V and 7 from J, leaving 17 bases between them. The CDR3 covers 15 residues. The CDR3 sequence: CASSLSYGAMGEAFF. The CDR3 coding sequence is TGCGCCAGCAGCTTGAGTTATGGGGCCATGGGTGAAGCTTTCTTT.

This clonotype was observed a handful of times. The chain couples TRBV3-1 to TRBJ2-5, with a tentative D call TRBD1 (5 bases). The germline V and J ends were trimmed by 6 bases and 3 bases, with 14 bases remaining between them. Germline CDR1 reads LGHDT; CDR2 reads YNNKEL (reference sequence). The CDR3 has 14 amino acids. The CDR3 DNA sequence: TGTGCCAGCAGTCCGTGGCAGGGTGAAGAGACCCAGTACTTC. Its protein product is CASSPWQGEETQYF.

This clonotype was found a few times. This sequence joins TRBV12-3 or TRBV12-4 and TRBJ2-1; 15 bases fit TRBD2. The V segment lost 3 bases and the J segment 7 bases; nucleotides outside the gene matches: 16. This CDR3 comprises 20 residues. This CDR3 is CASSLVGTSGGSVRGNEQFF. The CDR3 DNA follows: TGTGCCAGCAGTTTGGTAGGGACTAGCGGGGGGTCCGTCCGGGGGAATGAGCAGTTCTTC.

This sequence joins TRBV20-1 and TRBJ2-7; D ambiguous. Germline lookup yields CDR1 DFQATT and CDR2 SNEGSKA (reference sequence). Trimming removed 6 bases from V and 3 bases from J, with 15 bases in between. The CDR3 extends over 13 amino acids. CDR3: CSAPAAPHYEQYF. The DNA of the CDR3 is TGCAGTGCCCCAGCAGCACCCCACTACGAGCAGTACTTC.

This clonotype was seen more than once but under ten times. The rearrangement joins TRBV12-3 or TRBV12-4 to TRBJ1-2, with D hard to call. The V end was cut by 2 bases, the J end by 3 bases, with 4 bases between. The CDR3 runs 12 residues. The CDR3 region has the DNA TGTGCCAGCAGTTTACAAGACTATGGCTACACCTTC. It codes for CASSLQDYGYTF.

This clonotype has at least ten counts. The gene calls are TRBV5-1 and TRBJ2-5; 12 positions match TRBD2. The V and J ends lost 3 bases and 5 bases, in that order; junction bases with no gene match: 8. Germline CDR1 SGHRS, CDR2 YFSETQ. There are 16 residues in the CDR3. CDR3 amino acids: CASSSSLAGGQETQYF. As DNA, the CDR3 is TGCGCCAGCAGCTCCTCACTAGCGGGGGGCCAGGAGACCCAGTACTTC.

In this sample, this clonotype turned up a few times. The gene calls are TRBV7-9 and TRBJ1-1; D gene unclear. The V gene's germline CDR1 is SEHNR and CDR2 FQNEAQ (reference sequence). Trimming removed 1 base at V and 12 bases at J, with 12 bases between. CDR3 length equals 12 residues. The CDR3: CASSLDEGSTFF. CDR3 coding DNA: TGTGCCAGCAGCTTAGATGAGGGTAGCACTTTCTTT.

With respect to this clonotype: A clone one base away is much larger, so this may be a read error. The rearrangement joins TRBV5-1 to TRBJ2-1; 10 bases fit TRBD2. The CDR3 has 16 residues. Germline values: CDR1 SGHRS, CDR2 YFSETQ. V trimming: 3 bases; J trimming: 8 bases; junction bases outside the gene matches: 11. The CDR3 sequence is CASSWNSGGRGDEQFF. The DNA of the CDR3 is TGCGCCAGCAGCTGGAATAGCGGGGGGAGGGGAGATGAGCAGTTCTTC. The whole variable domain, filled in from reference TRBV5-1 and TRBJ2-1, reads KAGVTQTPRYLIKTRGQQVTLSCSPISGHRSVSWYQQTPGQGLQFLFEYFSETQRNKGNFPGRFSGRQFSNSRSEMNVSTLELGDSALYLCASSWNSGGRGDEQFFGPGTRLTVL.